The source of this T cell receptor (beta chain) is a study of cytomegalovirus exposure and HLA in healthy donors. Study overall: When 350 to 500 donors were genotyped, roughly four fifths of them were found to fall in the Caucasian-associated ancestry cluster.

In germline, CDR1 is SGHAT, CDR2 FQNNGV. The CDR3 loop spans 17 amino acids. V shed 1 base, J shed 2 bases, and the junction held 6 bases outside the gene matches. PCR was performed using 60 Vbeta and 13 Jbeta primers. Measured with immunoSEQ multiplex PCR; TCRdb has only the in-frame clones, and not every one. The sample has some 110,000 clones, 74% seen once. At the time of sampling, donors were nominally healthy, though unrecorded immune exposures were likely. The V and J genes are TRBV11-2 and TRBJ2-1, with 9 bases lining up with TRBD2. Input material: PBMCs. This sequence was found in a man aged 25 to 40 in good health and CMV-seropositive. The CDR3 spells CASSLGGGAPPYNEQFF. The CDR3 DNA reads as TGTGCCAGCAGCTTAGGCGGGGGGGCCCCGCCCTACAATGAGCAGTTCTTC. Based on the CDR3 plus reference TRBV11-2 and TRBJ2-1, the full variable domain is EAGVAQSPRYKIIEKRQSVAFWCNPISGHATLYWYQQILGQGPKLLIQFQNNGVVDDSQLPKDRFSAERLKGVDSTLKIQPAKLEDSAVYLCASSLGGGAPPYNEQFFGPGTRLTVL.